This T cell receptor beta chain was identified during a study of blood T cell repertoires in COVID-19. V trimming: 0 bases; J trimming: 2 bases; junction bases outside the gene matches: 1. The length of the CDR3 is 14 residues. Germline CDR1 SGHNT, CDR2 YYREEE (reference sequence). TCRdb keeps only in-frame clones here, not all; method: immunoSEQ multiplex PCR. The sample shows around 380,000 clones, roughly 80% of them seen only once. What was sequenced was peripheral blood. This TCR was sampled from a human donor with acute or convalescent COVID-19. The donor label of this sample is uncertain. The V call is TRBV5-4, the J call TRBJ2-7; 8 positions agree with TRBD1. The CDR3 DNA reads as TGTGCCAGCAGCTTGGTGGGACAGGCCTACGAGCAGTACTTC. Encoded protein: CASSLVGQAYEQYF.